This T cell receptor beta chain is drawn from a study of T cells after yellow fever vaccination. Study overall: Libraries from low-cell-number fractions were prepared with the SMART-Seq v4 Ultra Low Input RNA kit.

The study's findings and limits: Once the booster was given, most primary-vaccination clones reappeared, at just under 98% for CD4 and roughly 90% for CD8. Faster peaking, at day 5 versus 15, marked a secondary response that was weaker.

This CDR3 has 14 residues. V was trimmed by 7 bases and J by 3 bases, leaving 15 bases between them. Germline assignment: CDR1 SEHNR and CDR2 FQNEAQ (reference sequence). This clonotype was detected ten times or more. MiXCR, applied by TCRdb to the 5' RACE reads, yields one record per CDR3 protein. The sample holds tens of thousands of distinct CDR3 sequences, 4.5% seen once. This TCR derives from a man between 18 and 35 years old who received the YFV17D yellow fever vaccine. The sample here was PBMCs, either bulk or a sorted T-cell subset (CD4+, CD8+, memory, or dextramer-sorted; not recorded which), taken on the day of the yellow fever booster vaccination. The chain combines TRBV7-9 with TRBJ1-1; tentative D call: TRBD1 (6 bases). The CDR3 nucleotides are TGTGCCAGCACCCCGTGGGGGGCGGACACTGAAGCTTTCTTT. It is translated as CASTPWGADTEAFF.